The text below deals with one T cell receptor beta chain. This record comes from a study of blood T cell repertoires in COVID-19. Study in general: COVID-19 samples from acute and convalescent phases originated in the United States, Italy and Spain. T cells, B-cell-depleted T cells, or PBMCs provided the cDNA or gDNA that served as material.

The V end was cut by 0 bases, the J end by 9 bases, with 18 bases between. Germline assignment: CDR1 LGHNA and CDR2 YSLEER. The CDR3 is 16 residues long. Per the original data handling: The authors estimated nucleated cell counts from reference gene primer amplification. The protocol was immunoSEQ multiplex PCR, while the TCRdb copy is restricted to in-frame clones and leaves out a portion. V, J and clone size derive from that table, while D and trimming were established from the DNA sequence. The table shows about 97,000 clones, with around nine tenths occurring only once. The clonotype originates from a man in his fifties or sixties with active COVID-19. The chain uses TRBV4-3 and TRBJ1-5; D not resolved. Sequencing was performed on peripheral blood. As DNA, the CDR3 is TGCGCCAGCAGCCAAGATTACAGCCCCTTTTTTCGGCCCCAGCATTTT. Protein: CASSQDYSPFFRPQHF.